The 10 T cell receptor beta chains reported below all come from one sample, sequenced in a study of control samples from healthy donors and cancer patients. Clones were read by immunoSEQ multiplex PCR, and TCRdb kept only the in-frame ones, dropping some. The table records about 75,000 clones, about 95% of them present only once. The sequenced sample was blood. The receptors stem from a woman in her thirties or forties in good health.

This rearrangement joins TRBV5-1 to TRBJ1-1; D uncertain. Germline assignment: CDR1 SGHRS and CDR2 YFSETQ. The CDR3 extends over 14 amino acids. V dropped 7 bases and J dropped 2 bases, with 15 bases sitting between them. This chain's CDR3 is CASAPEWGNTEAFF. CDR3 coding DNA: TGCGCCAGCGCCCCCGAGTGGGGAAACACTGAAGCTTTCTTT.

The V and J genes are TRBV12-3 or TRBV12-4 and TRBJ2-5; D not resolved. The CDR3 has 13 residues. V was cut by 1 base and J by 5 bases, with 8 bases left in between. The CDR3 nucleotides read TGTGCCAGCAGTTTAGGGCTCGGGGAGACCCAGTACTTC. This encodes CASSLGLGETQYF.

This chain links TRBV5-5 with TRBJ2-3; D is ambiguous. The germline CDR1 and CDR2 sequences are SGHKS and YYEKEE (reference sequence). The length of the CDR3 is 14 residues. V shed 0 bases and J shed 1 base, with 6 bases lying between them. This CDR3 reads CASSLDPGTDTQYF. The CDR3 coding sequence is TGTGCCAGCAGCTTGGATCCGGGCACAGATACGCAGTATTTT.

The chain uses TRBV29-1 and TRBJ1-1; 7 nucleotides match TRBD1. This CDR3 comprises 13 residues. Unmatched junction bases numbered 4, after V lost 6 bases and J lost 0 bases. Germline-derived CDR1 and CDR2 are SQVTM and ANQGSEA. The CDR3, as DNA: TGCAGCGTGGGACAGACCTTGAACACTGAAGCTTTCTTT. Translated: CSVGQTLNTEAFF.

The chain carries TRBV11-3 and TRBJ2-3; TRBD2 aligns across 13 bases. V shed 4 bases, J shed 3 bases, and the junction held 4 bases outside the gene matches. Germline loops: CDR1 SGHNT, CDR2 YENEEA. The CDR3 is 16 amino acids. The CDR3, as DNA: TGTGCCAGCAGCTCAAGGACTAGCGGGGGAACAGATACGCAGTATTTT. Its protein product is CASSSRTSGGTDTQYF.

Regarding this clone: This same CDR3 is encoded by further DNA sequences in the sample. The rearrangement links TRBV5-1 to TRBJ2-3, with a possible D match to TRBD2 (6 bases). Germline V lookup: CDR1 SGHRS, CDR2 YFSETQ. The CDR3 loop spans 13 amino acids. With 2 bases removed from V and 5 bases from J, the gap between germline ends came to 9 bases. The CDR3 DNA follows: TGCGCCAGCAGCTTTCCGGGAGAAGATACGCAGTATTTT. Its protein is CASSFPGEDTQYF.

The rearrangement links TRBV13 to TRBJ1-6; unclear D gene. With 0 bases removed from V and 0 bases from J, the gap between germline ends came to 6 bases. CDR1 is PRHDT, CDR2 FYEKMQ, per germline (reference sequence). The CDR3 has 16 residues. The CDR3 spells CASSLGPNSYNSPLHF. CDR3 nucleotide sequence: TGTGCCAGCAGCTTAGGTCCGAACTCCTATAATTCACCCCTCCACTTT. The complete variable domain, with remaining parts taken from reference TRBV13 and TRBJ1-6, reads AAGVIQSPRHLIKEKRETATLKCYPIPRHDTVYWYQQGPGQDPQFLISFYEKMQSDKGSIPDRFSAQQFSDYHSELNMSSLELGDSALYFCASSLGPNSYNSPLHFGNGTRLTVT.

The genes are TRBV27 and TRBJ1-6; D gene uncertain. This CDR3 is built from 17 residues. Trimming stripped 5 bases from V and 0 bases from J, with 14 bases between. Germline V gene lookup returns CDR1 MNHEY and CDR2 SMNVEV (reference sequence). CDR3 amino acids: CASSPRTEGSYNSPLHF. CDR3 sequence (DNA): TGTGCCAGCAGTCCTCGAACGGAAGGCTCCTATAATTCACCCCTCCACTTT.

The V and J genes are TRBV5-4 and TRBJ2-7; D ambiguous. Trimming cost V 0 bases and J 0 bases, with 10 bases left between them. CDR1 and CDR2 from the germline V gene are SGHNT and YYREEE (reference sequence). This CDR3 spans 15 amino acids. The DNA of the CDR3 is TGTGCCAGCAGCTTGGTCTTCGCGGACTCCTACGAGCAGTACTTC. Its protein is CASSLVFADSYEQYF.

This chain uses TRBV4-3 with TRBJ1-4; tentative D call: TRBD1 (5 bases). The CDR3 loop spans 15 amino acids. V was trimmed by 1 base and J by 3 bases, leaving 9 bases between them. Germline V gives CDR1 LGHNA, CDR2 YSLEER. The CDR3 DNA reads as TGCGCCAGCAGCCAAGTTAAGACAGCTAATGAAAAACTGTTTTTT. It encodes CASSQVKTANEKLFF.